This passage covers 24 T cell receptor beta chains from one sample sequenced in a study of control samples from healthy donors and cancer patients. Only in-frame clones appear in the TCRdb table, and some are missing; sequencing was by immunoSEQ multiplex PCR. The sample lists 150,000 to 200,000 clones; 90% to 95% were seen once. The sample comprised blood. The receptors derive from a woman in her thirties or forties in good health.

The CDR3 DNA follows: TGTGCCTGGAGTGGGGACAGGGCGACGGGAAACACCATATATTTT. This sequence encodes CAWSGDRATGNTIYF. The chain carries TRBV30 and TRBJ1-3; 9 bases fit TRBD1. The CDR3 covers 15 residues. With 1 base clipped from V and 4 bases from J, the junction kept 5 bases outside the gene matches. Germline lookup yields CDR1 GTSNPN and CDR2 SVGIG (reference sequence).

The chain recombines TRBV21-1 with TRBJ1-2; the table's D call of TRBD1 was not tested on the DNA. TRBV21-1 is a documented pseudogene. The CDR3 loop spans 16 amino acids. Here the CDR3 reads CASSKEGGGLGYGYTF. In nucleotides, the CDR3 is TGTGCCAGCAGCAAAGAAGGAGGGGGCCTCGGCTATGGCTACACCTTC.

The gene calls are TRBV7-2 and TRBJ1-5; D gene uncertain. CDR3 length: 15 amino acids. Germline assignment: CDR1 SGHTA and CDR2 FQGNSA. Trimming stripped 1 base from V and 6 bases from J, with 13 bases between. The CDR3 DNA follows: TGTGCCAGCAGCTTAGTTACCGCGGGTGGTCAGCCCCAGCATTTT. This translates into CASSLVTAGGQPQHF.

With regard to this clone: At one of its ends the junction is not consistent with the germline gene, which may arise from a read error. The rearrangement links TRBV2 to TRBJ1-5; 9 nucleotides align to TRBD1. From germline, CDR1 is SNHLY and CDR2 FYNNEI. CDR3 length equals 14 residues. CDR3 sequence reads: CASGEGQGLLPQHF. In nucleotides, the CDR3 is TGTGCCAGCGGTGAGGGACAGGGTCTTCTGCCCCAGCATTTT.

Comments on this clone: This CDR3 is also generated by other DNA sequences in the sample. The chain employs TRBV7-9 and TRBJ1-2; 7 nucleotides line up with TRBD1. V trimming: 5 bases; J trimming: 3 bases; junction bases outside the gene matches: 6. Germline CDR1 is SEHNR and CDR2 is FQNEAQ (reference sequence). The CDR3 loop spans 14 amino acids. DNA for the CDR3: TGTGCCAGCAGCCCATCGACAGGGTACTATGGCTACACCTTC. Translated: CASSPSTGYYGYTF.

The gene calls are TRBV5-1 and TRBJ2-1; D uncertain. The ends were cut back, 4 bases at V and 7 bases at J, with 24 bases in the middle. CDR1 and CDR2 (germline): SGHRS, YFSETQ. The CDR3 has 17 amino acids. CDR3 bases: TGCGCCAGCAGCACCCGTCCGTTGGCCTCACAATTAAATGAGCAGTTCTTC. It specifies CASSTRPLASQLNEQFF.

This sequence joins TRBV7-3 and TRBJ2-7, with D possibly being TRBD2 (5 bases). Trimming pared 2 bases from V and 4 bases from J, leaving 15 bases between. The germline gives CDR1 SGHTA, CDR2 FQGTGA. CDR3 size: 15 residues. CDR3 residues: CASSLEHSGTYEQYF. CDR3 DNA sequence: TGTGCCAGCAGCTTAGAGCACAGCGGTACTTACGAGCAGTACTTC.

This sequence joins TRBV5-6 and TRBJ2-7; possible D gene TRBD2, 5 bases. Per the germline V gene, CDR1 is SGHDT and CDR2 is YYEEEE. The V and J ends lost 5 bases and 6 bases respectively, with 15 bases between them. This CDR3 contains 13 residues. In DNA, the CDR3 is TGTGCCAGCAGTCGTCCCCGTCGGGGCGAGCAGTACTTC. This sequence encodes CASSRPRRGEQYF.

Here the CDR3 DNA reads TGTGCCAGCAGCTTTCTTACAGGGATGAACGAGCAGTACTTC. Protein: CASSFLTGMNEQYF. The rearrangement joins TRBV7-9 to TRBJ2-7; TRBD1 is a possible D gene (6 bases). The CDR3 has 14 residues. Trimming took off 3 bases at V and 5 bases at J, with 14 bases between the two ends. Per the germline V gene, CDR1 is SEHNR and CDR2 is FQNEAQ (reference sequence).

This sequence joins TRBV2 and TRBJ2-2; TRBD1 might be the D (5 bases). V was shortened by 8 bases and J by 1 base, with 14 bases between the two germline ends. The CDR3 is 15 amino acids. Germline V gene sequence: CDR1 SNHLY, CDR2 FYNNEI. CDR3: CASVRGSLNTGELFF. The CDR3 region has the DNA TGTGCCAGCGTAAGGGGTTCCCTGAACACCGGGGAGCTGTTTTTT.

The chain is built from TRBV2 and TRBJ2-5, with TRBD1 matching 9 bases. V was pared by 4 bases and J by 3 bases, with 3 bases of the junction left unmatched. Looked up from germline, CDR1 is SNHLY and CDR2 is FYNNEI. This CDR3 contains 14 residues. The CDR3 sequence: CASSVDRGEETQYF. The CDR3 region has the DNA TGTGCCAGCAGTGTGGACAGGGGAGAAGAGACCCAGTACTTC.

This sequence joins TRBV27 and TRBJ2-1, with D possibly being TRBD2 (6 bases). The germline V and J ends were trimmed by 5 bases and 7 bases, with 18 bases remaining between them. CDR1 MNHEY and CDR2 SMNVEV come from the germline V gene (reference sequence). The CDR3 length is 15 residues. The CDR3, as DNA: TGTGCCAGCAGTGCGCCGGGACTCTGGGGGAATGAGCAGTTCTTC. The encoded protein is CASSAPGLWGNEQFF.

This chain's CDR3 is CASSPSWASNEQFF. CDR3 coding DNA: TGTGCCAGCAGCCCCTCATGGGCCAGCAATGAGCAGTTCTTC. The gene calls are TRBV6-5 and TRBJ2-1; D is ambiguous. The germline CDR1 and CDR2 sequences are MNHEY and SVGAGI. The CDR3 sequence is 14 residues long. V was clipped by 6 bases and J by 6 bases, with 15 bases between them.

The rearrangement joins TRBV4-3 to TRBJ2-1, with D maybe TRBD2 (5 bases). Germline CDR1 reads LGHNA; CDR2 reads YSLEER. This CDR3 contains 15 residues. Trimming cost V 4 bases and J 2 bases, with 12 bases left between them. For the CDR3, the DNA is TGCGCCAGCAGCCTAAACGGGCGGGCCTACAATGAGCAGTTCTTC. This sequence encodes CASSLNGRAYNEQFF.

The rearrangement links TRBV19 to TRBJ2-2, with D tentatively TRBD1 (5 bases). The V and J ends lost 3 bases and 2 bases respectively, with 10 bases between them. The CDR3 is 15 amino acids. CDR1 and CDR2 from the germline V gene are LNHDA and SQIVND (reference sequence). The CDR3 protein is CASSIPGLNTGELFF. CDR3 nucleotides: TGTGCCAGTAGTATTCCAGGGCTAAACACCGGGGAGCTGTTTTTT.

The CDR3 region has the DNA TGTGCCAGCAGGGCCACAGAGTTCGAGGCTGAAGCTTTCTTT. Its protein is CASRATEFEAEAFF. The chain carries TRBV2 and TRBJ1-1; no reliable D call. V was cut by 6 bases and J by 6 bases, with 17 bases left in between. This CDR3 has 14 amino acids. The germline V gene encodes CDR1 SNHLY and CDR2 FYNNEI.

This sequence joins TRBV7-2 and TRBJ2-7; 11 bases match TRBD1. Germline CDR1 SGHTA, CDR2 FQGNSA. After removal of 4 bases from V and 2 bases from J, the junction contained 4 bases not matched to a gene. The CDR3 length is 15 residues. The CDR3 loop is CASSSGQGGTYEQYF. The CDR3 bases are TGTGCCAGCAGCTCGGGACAGGGGGGCACCTACGAGCAGTACTTC. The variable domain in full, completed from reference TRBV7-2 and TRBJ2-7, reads GAGVSQSPSNKVTEKGKDVELRCDPISGHTALYWYRQSLGQGLEFLIYFQGNSAPDKSGLPSDRFSAERTGGSVSTLTIQRTQQEDSAVYLCASSSGQGGTYEQYFGPGTRLTVT.

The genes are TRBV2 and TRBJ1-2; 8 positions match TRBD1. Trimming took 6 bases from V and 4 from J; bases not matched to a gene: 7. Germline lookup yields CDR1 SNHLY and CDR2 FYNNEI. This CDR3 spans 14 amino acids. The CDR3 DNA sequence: TGTGCCAGCAGGGGGGACAGGAGCTTCTATGGCTACACCTTC. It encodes CASRGDRSFYGYTF.

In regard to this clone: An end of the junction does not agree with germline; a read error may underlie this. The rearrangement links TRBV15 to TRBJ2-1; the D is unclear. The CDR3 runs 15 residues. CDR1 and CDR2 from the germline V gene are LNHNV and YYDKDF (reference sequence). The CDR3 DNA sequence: TGTGCCACCAGCAGAGATCAGTTCCTCACCAATAAGCAGTTCTTC. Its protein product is CATSRDQFLTNKQFF. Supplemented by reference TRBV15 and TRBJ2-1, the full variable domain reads DAMVIQNPRYQVTQFGKPVTLSCSQTLNHNVMYWYQQKSSQAPKLLFHYYDKDFNNEADTPDNFQSRRPNTSFCFLDIRSPGLGDTAMYLCATSRDQFLTNKQFFGPGTRLTVL.

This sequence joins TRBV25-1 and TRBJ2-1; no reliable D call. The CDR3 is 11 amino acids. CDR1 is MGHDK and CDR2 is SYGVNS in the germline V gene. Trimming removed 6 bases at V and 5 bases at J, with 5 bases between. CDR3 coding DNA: TGTGCCAGCAGAAGAAACAATGAGCAGTTCTTC. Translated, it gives CASRRNNEQFF.

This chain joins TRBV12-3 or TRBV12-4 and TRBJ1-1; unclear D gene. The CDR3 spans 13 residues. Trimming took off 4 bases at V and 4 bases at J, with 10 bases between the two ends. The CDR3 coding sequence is TGTGCCAGCAGTTCAGTAAAGAGCACTGAAGCTTTCTTT. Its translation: CASSSVKSTEAFF.

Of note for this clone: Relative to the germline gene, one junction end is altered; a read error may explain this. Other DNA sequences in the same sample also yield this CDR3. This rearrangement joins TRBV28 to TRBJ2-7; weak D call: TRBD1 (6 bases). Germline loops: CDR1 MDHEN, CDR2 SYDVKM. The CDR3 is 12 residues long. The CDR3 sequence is CASSRTVLEQYF. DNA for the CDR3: TGTGCCAGCAGCCGGACAGTCCTCGAGCAGTACTTT.

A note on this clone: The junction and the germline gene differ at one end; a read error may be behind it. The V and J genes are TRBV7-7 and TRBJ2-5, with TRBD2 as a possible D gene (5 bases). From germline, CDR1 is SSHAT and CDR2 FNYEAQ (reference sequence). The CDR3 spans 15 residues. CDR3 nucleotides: TGTGCTAGCAGCTTAGCGTGGCAACCCCCAGAGACCCAGTACTTC. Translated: CASSLAWQPPETQYF.

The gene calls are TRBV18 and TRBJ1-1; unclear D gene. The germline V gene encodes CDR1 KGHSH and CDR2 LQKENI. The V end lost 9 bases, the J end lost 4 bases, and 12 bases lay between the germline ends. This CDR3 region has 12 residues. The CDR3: CASNTGRTEAFF. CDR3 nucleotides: TGTGCCAGTAATACCGGGCGCACTGAAGCTTTCTTT.